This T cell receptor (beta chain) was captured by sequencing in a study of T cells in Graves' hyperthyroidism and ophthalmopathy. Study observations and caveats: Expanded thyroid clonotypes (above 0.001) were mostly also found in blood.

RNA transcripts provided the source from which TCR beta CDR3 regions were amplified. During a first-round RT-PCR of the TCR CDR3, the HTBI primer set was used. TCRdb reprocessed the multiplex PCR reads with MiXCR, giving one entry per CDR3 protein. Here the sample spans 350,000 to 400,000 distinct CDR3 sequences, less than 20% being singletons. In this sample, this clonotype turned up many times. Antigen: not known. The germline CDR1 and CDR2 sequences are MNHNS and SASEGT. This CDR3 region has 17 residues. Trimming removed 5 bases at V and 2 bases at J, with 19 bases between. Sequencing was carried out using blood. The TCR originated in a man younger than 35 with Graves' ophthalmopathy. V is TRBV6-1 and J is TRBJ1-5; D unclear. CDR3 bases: TGTGCCAGCAGTTCCCGGGGAATAGACCTCCGCAATCAGCCCCAGCATTTT. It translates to CASSSRGIDLRNQPQHF.